Detailed here is one TCR beta chain. This specimen belongs to a study of CD8 T cells in ankylosing spondylitis. Germline loops: CDR1 MNHEY, CDR2 SVGEGT. Trimming removed 0 bases at V and 7 bases at J, with 18 bases between. This CDR3 region has 16 residues. A single record per CDR3 protein comes from TCRdb applying MiXCR to the 5' RACE reads. The repertoire holds 300,000 to 400,000 distinct CDR3 sequences, with 11% as singletons. The gene calls are TRBV6-2 or TRBV6-3 and TRBJ2-5; D is uncertain. Sample: blood, either unsorted or a sorted T cell fraction (not recorded which). This clonotype was obtained from a female donor with ankylosing spondylitis or in good health (not recorded which). CDR3 amino acids: CASSYSRHRQPGTQYF. In nucleotides, the CDR3 is TGTGCCAGCAGTTACTCGAGACACAGACAACCCGGGACCCAGTACTTC.